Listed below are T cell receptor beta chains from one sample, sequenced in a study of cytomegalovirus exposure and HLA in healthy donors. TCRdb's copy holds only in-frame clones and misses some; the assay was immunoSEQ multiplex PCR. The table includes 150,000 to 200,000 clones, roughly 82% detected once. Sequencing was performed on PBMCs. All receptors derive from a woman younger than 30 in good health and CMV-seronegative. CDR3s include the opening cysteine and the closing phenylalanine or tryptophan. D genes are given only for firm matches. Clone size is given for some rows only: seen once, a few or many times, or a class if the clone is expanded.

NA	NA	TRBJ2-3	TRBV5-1	TGCGCCAGCAGCCTAAGAGCAGATACGCAGTATTTT	CASSLRADTQYF
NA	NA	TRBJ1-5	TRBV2	TGTGCCAGCAGTGGGATAGGGACAAGCAATCAGCCCCAGCATTTT	CASSGIGTSNQPQHF
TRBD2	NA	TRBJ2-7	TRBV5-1	TGCGCCAGCAGCTGGGGACTAGCGGGAGGGCTACGGAGCTCCTACGAGCAGTACTTC	CASSWGLAGGLRSSYEQYF
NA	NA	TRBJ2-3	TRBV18	TGTGCCAGCTCACCACCGAGCTCCCTCGAGCAGTATTTT	CASSPPSSLEQYF
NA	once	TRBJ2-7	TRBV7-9	TGTGCCAGCAGCTTAGCTAACACCCTCTCCGAGCAGTACTTC	CASSLANTLSEQYF
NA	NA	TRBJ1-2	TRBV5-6	TGTGCCAGCAGATTGGGGGGCAGGGGCTACACCTTC	CASRLGGRGYTF
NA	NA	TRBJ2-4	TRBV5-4	TGTGCCAGCAGCTTCCGCGGAGACCTAGCCAAAAACATTCAGTACTTC	CASSFRGDLAKNIQYF
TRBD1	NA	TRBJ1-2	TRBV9	TGTGCCAGCAGCGAGTACGTTGGGACAGGGGGCTTCTATGGCTACACCTTC	CASSEYVGTGGFYGYTF
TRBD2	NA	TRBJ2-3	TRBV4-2	TGTGCCAGCAGCCAAGTCTCTAGCGGGGTAAGAGATACGCAGTATTTT	CASSQVSSGVRDTQYF
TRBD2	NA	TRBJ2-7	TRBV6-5	TGTGCCAGCAGTTACTCGTGGGGGACTAGCGGTTTGTACTTC	CASSYSWGTSGLYF
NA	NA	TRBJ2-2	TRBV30	TGTGCCTGGAGTCTGGGGGGATTCGGGGAGCTGTTTTTT	CAWSLGGFGELFF
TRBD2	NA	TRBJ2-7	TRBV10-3	TGTGCCATCAGTTCTCCGGGACTAGCGTTACACGAGCAGTACTTC	CAISSPGLALHEQYF
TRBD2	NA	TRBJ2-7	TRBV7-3	TGTGCCAGCAGGCAAGCGGGGCGCCTTGGGTACGAGCAGTACTTC	CASRQAGRLGYEQYF
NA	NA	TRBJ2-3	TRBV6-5	TGTGCCAGCAGGAGAACAGATACGCAGTATTTT	CASRRTDTQYF
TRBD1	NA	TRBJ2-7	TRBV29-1	TGCAGCGTTGAGGGCCCCGACAGGGGAGTCTACGAGCAGTACTTC	CSVEGPDRGVYEQYF
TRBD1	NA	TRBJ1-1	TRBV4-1	TGCGCCAGCAGCCAGACAGGGTCCTACACTGAAGCTTTCTTT	CASSQTGSYTEAFF
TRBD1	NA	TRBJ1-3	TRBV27	TGTGCCAGCAGCCACGTTGGGGGGACAGGGACCTTCTCTGGAAACACCATATATTTT	CASSHVGGTGTFSGNTIYF
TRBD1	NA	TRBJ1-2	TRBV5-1	TGCGCCAGCAGCACGAAAAACCCGACAGGGTCCATTGGCTACACCTTC	CASSTKNPTGSIGYTF
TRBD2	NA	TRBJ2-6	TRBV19	TGTGCCAGTAGTATCGGGGGGACCGGGGCCAACGTCCTGACTTTC	CASSIGGTGANVLTF
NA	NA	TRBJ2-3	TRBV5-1	TGCGCCAGCACCTCAACAGGGAAAACGCAGTATTTT	CASTSTGKTQYF
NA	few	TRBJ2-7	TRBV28	TGTGCCAGCAGCCGCTACGAGCAGTACTTC	CASSRYEQYF
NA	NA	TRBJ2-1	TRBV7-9	TGTGCCAGCAGCGGGCGACTAGTGGACAATGAGCAGTTCTTC	CASSGRLVDNEQFF
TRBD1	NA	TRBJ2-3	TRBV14	TGTGCCAGCAGCCGTCTACAGGGGGTCCACACAGATACGCAGTATTTT	CASSRLQGVHTDTQYF
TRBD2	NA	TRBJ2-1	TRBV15	TGTGCCACCAGCAGAGATCGGGGAGGGGTGTACAATGAGCAGTTCTTC	CATSRDRGGVYNEQFF
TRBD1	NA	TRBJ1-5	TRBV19	TGTGCCAGTACGGTGCGGGGACAGATGACCCAGCATTTT	CASTVRGQMTQHF
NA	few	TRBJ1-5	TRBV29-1	TGCAGCGTTGGACACGTCAATCAGCCCCAGCATTTT	CSVGHVNQPQHF
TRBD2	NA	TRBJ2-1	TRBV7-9	TGTGCCAGCTGCTGGGATAGCGGGCTCAATGAGCAGTTCTTC	CASCWDSGLNEQFF
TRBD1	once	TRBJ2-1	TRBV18	TGTGCCAGCTCCACAAACAGGGGGTTTGAGGCCTACAATGAGCAGTTCTTC	CASSTNRGFEAYNEQFF
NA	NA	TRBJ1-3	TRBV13	TGTGCCAGCAGCCCCACAGGGCGCGGAAACACCATATATTTT	CASSPTGRGNTIYF
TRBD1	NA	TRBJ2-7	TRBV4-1	TGCGCCAGCAGCCTCCTACCCGAGACAGGGGGTTCCTACGAGCAGTACTTC	CASSLLPETGGSYEQYF
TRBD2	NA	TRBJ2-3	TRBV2	TGTGCCATCCTAATCCCCACTAGCGGGAGACCAGATACGCAGTATTTT	CAILIPTSGRPDTQYF
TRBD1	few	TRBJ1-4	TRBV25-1	TGTGCCAGCAGTGTAGGGGGCGCTGGGAAACTGTTTTTT	CASSVGGAGKLFF
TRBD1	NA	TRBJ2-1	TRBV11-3	TGTGCCAGCAGCTCTGATGGGGGACAGGGTTTGTTCTTC	CASSSDGGQGLFF
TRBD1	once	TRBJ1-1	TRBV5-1	TGCGCCAGCAGCTCCGACAGGGGAAGGTACACTGAAGCTTTCTTT	CASSSDRGRYTEAFF
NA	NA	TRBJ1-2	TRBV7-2	TGTGCCAGCAGCGTGCAGGGTGTATATGGCTACACCTTC	CASSVQGVYGYTF
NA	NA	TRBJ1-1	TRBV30	TGTGCCTGGAGTGTACTAGTTTTGAACACTGAAGCTTTCTTT	CAWSVLVLNTEAFF
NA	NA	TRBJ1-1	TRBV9	TGTGCCAGCAGCGTAGTTCCGGGGAAGAACACTGAAGCTTTCTTT	CASSVVPGKNTEAFF
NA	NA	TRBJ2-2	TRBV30	TGTGCCTGGAGTGTACGACTCGACGGGGAGCTGTTTTTT	CAWSVRLDGELFF
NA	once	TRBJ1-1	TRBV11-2	TGTGCCAGCAGATTAACAGGGTCAAACACTGAAGCTTTCTTT	CASRLTGSNTEAFF
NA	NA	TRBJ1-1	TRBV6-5	TGTGCCAGCAGTTACTCCCCGGGAGGTGCTGGTTTCTTT	CASSYSPGGAGFF
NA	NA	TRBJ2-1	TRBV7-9	TGTGCCAGCAGACCACAGGGTTTTGGAAAAACTCCCAATGAGCAGTTCTTC	CASRPQGFGKTPNEQFF
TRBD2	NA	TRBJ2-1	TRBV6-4	TGTGCCAGCAGGGCCGGACTAGATTACAATGAGCAGTTCTTC	CASRAGLDYNEQFF
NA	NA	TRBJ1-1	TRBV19	TGTGCCAGTAGCCTACGCGTTCGCTTCCAATGGACTGAAGCTTTCTTT	CASSLRVRFQWTEAFF
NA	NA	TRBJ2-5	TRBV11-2	TGTGCCAGCAGCTTATTTCACTTGGACCAAGAGACCCAGTACTTC	CASSLFHLDQETQYF
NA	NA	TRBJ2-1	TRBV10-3	TGTGCCATCAGGGGCGCCCACAATGAGCAGTTCTTC	CAIRGAHNEQFF
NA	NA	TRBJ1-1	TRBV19	TGTGCCAGTAGTCTCCCAGGGACAGAAGCTTTCTTT	CASSLPGTEAFF
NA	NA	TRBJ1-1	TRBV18	TGTGCCAGCTCCCCTGAGGTGAACACTGAAGCTTTCTTT	CASSPEVNTEAFF
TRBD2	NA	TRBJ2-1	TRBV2	TGTGCCAGCAGCAAAAACAGGCCGGGACTAGCACCTTACAATGAGCAGTTCTTC	CASSKNRPGLAPYNEQFF
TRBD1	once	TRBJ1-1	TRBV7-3	TGTGCCAGCAGCTCGCGGACAGGGGGAGTCACTGAAGCTTTCTTT	CASSSRTGGVTEAFF
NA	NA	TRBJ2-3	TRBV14	TGTGCCAGCAGCCCTTGGTGGGGCGCGGCAGATACGCAGTATTTT	CASSPWWGAADTQYF
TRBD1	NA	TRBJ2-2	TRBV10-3	TGTGCCACGGGTGTACAGGGGGCGAACACCGGGGAGCTGTTTTTT	CATGVQGANTGELFF
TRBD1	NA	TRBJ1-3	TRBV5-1	TGCGCCAGCAGCTTGGGAGGGGACAGCTCTGGAAACACCATATATTTT	CASSLGGDSSGNTIYF
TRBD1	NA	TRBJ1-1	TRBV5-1	TGCGCCAGCAGCCCGGGGGACAGGGTTTTGAACACTGAAGCTTTCTTT	CASSPGDRVLNTEAFF
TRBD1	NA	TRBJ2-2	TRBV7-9	TGTGCCAGCAGCTGGCTTCAGGGACAGGCCGAAACCGGGGAGCTGTTTTTT	CASSWLQGQAETGELFF
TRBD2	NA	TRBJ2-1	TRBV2	TGTGCCAGCTCAAGGGGACTAGTAGGCAATGAGCAGTTCTTC	CASSRGLVGNEQFF
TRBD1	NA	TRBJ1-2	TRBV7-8	TGTGCCAGCAGCCGGGACAGGGAGAACGGCTACACCTTC	CASSRDRENGYTF
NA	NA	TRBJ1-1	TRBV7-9	TGTGCCAGCAGCCCCGCCGACATTTCCTACCCGTTGGCTTTCTTT	CASSPADISYPLAFF
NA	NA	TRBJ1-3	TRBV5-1	TGCGCCAGCAGCCTTCAGGGCTCTGGAAACACCATATATTTT	CASSLQGSGNTIYF
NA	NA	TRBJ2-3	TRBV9	TGTGCCAGCAGCGTAGGTCCGGCGGGGCTAGATACGCAGTATTTT	CASSVGPAGLDTQYF
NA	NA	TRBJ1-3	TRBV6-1	TGTGCCAGCAGTGAAGGGTCCAGAGGGTGGCACACCATATATTTT	CASSEGSRGWHTIYF